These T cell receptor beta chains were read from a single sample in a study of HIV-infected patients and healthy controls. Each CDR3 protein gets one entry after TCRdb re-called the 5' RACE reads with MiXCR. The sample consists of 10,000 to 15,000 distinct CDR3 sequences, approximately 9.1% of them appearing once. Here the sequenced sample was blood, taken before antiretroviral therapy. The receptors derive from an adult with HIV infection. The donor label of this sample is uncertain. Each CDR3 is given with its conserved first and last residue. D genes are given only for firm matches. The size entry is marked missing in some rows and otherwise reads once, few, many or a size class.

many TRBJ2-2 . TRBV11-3 TGTGCCAGCAGCTTTTTCCCGGGGGCAGCGAACACCGGGGAGCTGTTTTTT CASSFFPGAANTGELFF
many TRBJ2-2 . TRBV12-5 TGTGCTAGTGGTTATGAGGTGATCACCGGGGAGCTGTTTTTT CASGYEVITGELFF
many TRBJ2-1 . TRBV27 TGTGCCAGCAGCATAAGGACTACCAGCGACAATGAGCAGTTCTTC CASSIRTTSDNEQFF
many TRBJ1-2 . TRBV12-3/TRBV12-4 TGTGCCAGCAGTTTTGTGGACAACGCTAACTATGGCTACACCTTC CASSFVDNANYGYTF
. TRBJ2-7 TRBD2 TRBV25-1 TGTGCCAGCAGTGATGAGCGGGGTCTGTACTTC CASSDERGLYF
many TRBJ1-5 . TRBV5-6 TGTGCCAGCAGCTCGAGTAGTAGCAATCAGCCCCAGCATTTT CASSSSSSNQPQHF
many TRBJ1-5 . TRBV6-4 TGTGCCAGCAGAGCCAGCCCGCAACCAAAGAAAGGCAATCAGCCCCAGCATTTT CASRASPQPKKGNQPQHF
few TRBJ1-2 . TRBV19 TGTGCCAGTAGTATAGCCACAGGCTTTTCGAACTATGGCTACACCTTC CASSIATGFSNYGYTF
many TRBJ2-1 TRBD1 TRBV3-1 TGTGCCAGCAGCCAAGTTTTAGCAGGGGGCTACAATGAGCAGTTCTTC CASSQVLAGGYNEQFF
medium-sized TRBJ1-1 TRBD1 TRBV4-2 TGTGCCAGCAGCCAAGCCTTTACAGGGGACTCGAACACTGAAGCTTTCTTT CASSQAFTGDSNTEAFF
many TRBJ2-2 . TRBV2 TGTGCCAGCACCTCGCGGGACGCCGGGGAGCTGTTTTTT CASTSRDAGELFF
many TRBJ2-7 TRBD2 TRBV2 TGTGCCAGCCGCGTGGGGCTAGCGGATTCCTACGAGCAGTACTTC CASRVGLADSYEQYF
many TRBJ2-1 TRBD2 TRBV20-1 TGCAGTGCTTTCAGCGGGGGGGCCGCCGGGTTGGCCAATGAGCAGTTCTTC CSAFSGGAAGLANEQFF
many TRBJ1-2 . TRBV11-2 TGTGCCAGCAGCTATCAGGGAAACTATGGCTACACCTTC CASSYQGNYGYTF
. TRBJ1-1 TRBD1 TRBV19 TGTGCCAGTAGTTCCGACAGGGGCACTGAAGCTTTCTTT CASSSDRGTEAFF
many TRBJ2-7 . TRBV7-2 TGTGCCAGCAGCCTAGGTGGGGGGGGCAGGTCCTACGAGCAGTACTTC CASSLGGGGRSYEQYF
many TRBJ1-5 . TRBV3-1 TGTGCCAGCAGCCCCAAGGGCGGGGGCAATCAGCCCCAGCATTTT CASSPKGGGNQPQHF
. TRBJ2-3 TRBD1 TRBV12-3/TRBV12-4 TGTGCCAGCAGCGGACAGGGGGCTCGCGATACGCAGTATTTT CASSGQGARDTQYF
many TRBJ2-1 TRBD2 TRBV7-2 TGTGCCAGCAGCTCCGCGACTAGCGGGGGGCGGAGCTCCTACAATGAGCAGTTCTTC CASSSATSGGRSSYNEQFF
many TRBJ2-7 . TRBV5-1 TGCGCCAGCAGCACTGATTACGCGGGACAGAACTACGAGCAGTACTTC CASSTDYAGQNYEQYF
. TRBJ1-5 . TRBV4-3 TGCGCCAGCAGCCAAGAAGGGGTAGGCAATCAGCCCCAGCATTTT CASSQEGVGNQPQHF
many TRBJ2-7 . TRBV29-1 TGCAGCGTTGGCCCTCGACTAGTACCCTCCGAGCAGTACTTC CSVGPRLVPSEQYF
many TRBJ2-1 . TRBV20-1 TGCAGTGCTAGGCTAGCCAATGAGCAGTTCTTC CSARLANEQFF
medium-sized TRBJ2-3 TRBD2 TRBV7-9 TGTGCCAGCAGCTTTAGCGGGGGCACAGATACGCAGTATTTT CASSFSGGTDTQYF
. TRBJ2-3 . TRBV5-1 TGCGCCAGCAGCTTGGCCATGAGGGCGGATACGCAGTATTTT CASSLAMRADTQYF
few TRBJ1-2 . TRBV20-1 TGCAGTGCAAACCAGGGAAGTGCTGGCTACACCTTC CSANQGSAGYTF
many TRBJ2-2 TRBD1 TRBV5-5 TGTGCCAGCAGCTCGTCGTACCGGGACAGGAACACCGGGGAGCTGTTTTTT CASSSSYRDRNTGELFF
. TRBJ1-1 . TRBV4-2 TGTGCCAGCAGCCTGCTGGTAGACCTGGCTGAAGCTTTCTTT CASSLLVDLAEAFF
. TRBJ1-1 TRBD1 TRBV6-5 TGTGCCAGCAGCAGAACTACAGGGGGCCGAACTGAAGCTTTCTTT CASSRTTGGRTEAFF
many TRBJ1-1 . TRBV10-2 TGCGCCAGCAGGGACGGCAACCAGAACACTGAAGCTTTCTTT CASRDGNQNTEAFF
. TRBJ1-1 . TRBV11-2 TGTGCCAGCAGCTTCAGGGGAGGGATGAACACTGAAGCTTTCTTT CASSFRGGMNTEAFF
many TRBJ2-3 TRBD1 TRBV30 TGTGCCTGGAGTGAGGGACAGCTGGGAGATACGCAGTATTTT CAWSEGQLGDTQYF
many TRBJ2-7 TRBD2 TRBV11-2 TGTGCCAGCAGCTTAGCCCTAGCGGGCGGTGAGCAGTACTTC CASSLALAGGEQYF
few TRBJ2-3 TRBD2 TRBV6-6 TGTGCCAGCAGTTACCGGGGGGGACGGGATACGCAGTATTTT CASSYRGGRDTQYF
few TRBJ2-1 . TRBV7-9 TGTGCCAGCAGCTTACAAGAAGGTAGGAATCTGGATGAGCAGTTCTTC CASSLQEGRNLDEQFF
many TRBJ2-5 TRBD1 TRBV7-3 TGTGCCAGCAGCTTGACAGGGGGCGTCGGGGAGACCCAGTACTTC CASSLTGGVGETQYF
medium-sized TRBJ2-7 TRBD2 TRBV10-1 TGCGCCAGCAGTGACGAGATGGGACTAGCGGGAGAGCAGTACTTC CASSDEMGLAGEQYF
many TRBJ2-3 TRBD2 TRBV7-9 TGTGCCAGCAGCACTATAAGGACTAGCGGTTCAGATACGCAGTATTTT CASSTIRTSGSDTQYF
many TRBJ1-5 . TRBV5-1 TGCGCCAGCAGCTTGGACCGGGGTCAGCCCCAGCATTTT CASSLDRGQPQHF
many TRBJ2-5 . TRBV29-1 TGCAGCGTTGAAAAAACTGGGGAGACCCAGTACTTC CSVEKTGETQYF
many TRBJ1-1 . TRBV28 TGTGCCAGCGCAACTCCATATACGGGTGAAACTGAAGCTTTCTTT CASATPYTGETEAFF
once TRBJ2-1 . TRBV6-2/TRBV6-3 TGTGCCAGCAGCTCGGCCTCCTACAATGGGCAGTTCTTC CASSSASYNGQFF
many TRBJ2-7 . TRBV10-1 TGCGCCAGCAGTGACGAACTAGGCTCCTACGAGCAGTACTTC CASSDELGSYEQYF
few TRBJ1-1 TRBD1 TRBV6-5 TGTGCCAGCAGTTACCAGGGACAGGATTACACTGAAGCTTTCTTT CASSYQGQDYTEAFF
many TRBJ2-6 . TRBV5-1 TGCGCCAGCAGCTGGACAACTGGGGCCAACGTCCTGACTTTC CASSWTTGANVLTF
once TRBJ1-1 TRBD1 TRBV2 TGTGCCAGCAGTCCGACAGGGGCCCCGAACACTGAAGCTTTCTTT CASSPTGAPNTEAFF
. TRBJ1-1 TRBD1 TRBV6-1 TGTGCCAGCAGTGGACAGGGACACACTGAAGCTTTCTTT CASSGQGHTEAFF
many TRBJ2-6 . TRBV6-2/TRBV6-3 TGTGCCACCGAATCGCCTGGGGCCAACGTCCTGACTTTC CATESPGANVLTF
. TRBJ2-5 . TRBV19 TGTGCCAGTAGTATAGGGCGGGAATACCAAGAGACCCAGTACTTC CASSIGREYQETQYF
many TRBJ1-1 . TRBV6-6 TGTGCCAGCAGCCTACACGGCACTGAAGCTTTCTTT CASSLHGTEAFF
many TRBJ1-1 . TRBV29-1 TGCAGCGTTCACATAACTGAAGCTTTCTTT CSVHITEAFF
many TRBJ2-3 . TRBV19 TGTGCCAGTAGTATCCGCCGCAGCTCAGATACGCAGTATTTT CASSIRRSSDTQYF
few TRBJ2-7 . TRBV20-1 TGCAGTGCTAGAGTGTCCTCCTACGAGCAGTACTTC CSARVSSYEQYF
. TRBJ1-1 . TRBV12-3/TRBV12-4 TGTGCCAGCAGGTCAAACAGGGCACCTTTCTTT CASRSNRAPFF
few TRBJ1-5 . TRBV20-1 TGCAGTGCTAGAGAAAGAAACGGTCACCCCCAGCATTTT CSARERNGHPQHF